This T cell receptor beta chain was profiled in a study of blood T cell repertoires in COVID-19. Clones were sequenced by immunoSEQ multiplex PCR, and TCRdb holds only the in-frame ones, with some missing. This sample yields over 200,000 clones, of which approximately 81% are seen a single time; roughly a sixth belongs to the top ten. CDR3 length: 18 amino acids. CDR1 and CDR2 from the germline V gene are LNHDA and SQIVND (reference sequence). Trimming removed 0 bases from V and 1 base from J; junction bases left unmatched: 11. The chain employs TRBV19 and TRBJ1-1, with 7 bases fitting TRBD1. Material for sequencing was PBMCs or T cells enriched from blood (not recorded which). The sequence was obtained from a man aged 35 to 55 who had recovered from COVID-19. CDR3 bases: TGTGCCAGTAGTATAGACAGGGGGGAAATGTATCGGAACACTGAAGCTTTCTTT. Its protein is CASSIDRGEMYRNTEAFF.